These 12 T cell receptor beta chains were all obtained from the same sample, sequenced in a study of T cell repertoires in cytomegalovirus infection. One entry per CDR3 protein, called by TCRdb with MiXCR from the reads. In the table there are fewer than 950,000 distinct CDR3 sequences, less than 35% of which are singletons. The antigens these receptors bind are not known. The material sequenced was cultured CD8+ T cells from PBMCs, taken from culture after CMV antigen stimulation. The receptors come from a human donor in good health (CMV status not recorded). Some clones in this sample may be carry-over from other donors' samples.

A note on this clonotype: The junction shows a germline mismatch at one end, possibly a read error. The rearrangement uses TRBV5-1 and TRBJ2-7; TRBD1 agrees at 7 bases. The CDR3 runs to 16 residues. Per the germline V gene, CDR1 is SGHRS and CDR2 is YFSETQ. The CDR3 spells CASSLDPDRNIYEQYF. CDR3 coding DNA: TGCGCCAGCAGTTTGGACCCGGACAGGAATATCTACGAGCAGTACTTC.

In this sample, this clonotype turned up once. The chain couples TRBV29-1 to TRBJ2-2; TRBD1 aligns across 7 bases. Trimming at V came to 0 bases and at J to 5 bases, leaving 9 bases not matched to a gene. This CDR3 comprises 16 residues. CDR1 and CDR2 from the germline V gene are SQVTM and ANQGSEA. For the CDR3, the DNA is TGCAGCGTTGAAGATTGGAACAGGGGTCAAACCGGGGAGCTGTTTTTT. This translates into CSVEDWNRGQTGELFF.

Many counts were recorded for this clonotype. This sequence joins TRBV7-2 and TRBJ2-5, with 7 positions matching TRBD1. The CDR3 consists of 15 residues. From germline, CDR1 is SGHTA and CDR2 FQGNSA. V lost 5 bases and J lost 2; bases outside the gene matches: 8. The DNA of the CDR3 is TGTGCCAGCAGCCCCGGACAGGACCTTCAAGAGACCCAGTACTTC. Translated: CASSPGQDLQETQYF.

V is TRBV12-3 or TRBV12-4 and J is TRBJ2-1; D is undetermined. The V and J ends lost 6 bases and 5 bases respectively, with 8 bases between them. This CDR3 is 12 amino acids long. The chain's CDR3 is CASRFLDNEQFF. In nucleotides, the CDR3 is TGTGCCAGCAGGTTCCTAGACAATGAGCAGTTCTTC.

This clonotype was seen at least ten times. The V call is TRBV7-8, the J call TRBJ1-2; D is unclear. The V gene's germline CDR1 is SGHVS and CDR2 FQNEAQ. V was cut by 6 bases and J by 4 bases, with 15 bases left in between. There are 14 residues in the CDR3. The CDR3 sequence is CASRPDVAGYGYTF. Written as DNA, the CDR3 is TGTGCCAGCAGGCCTGACGTGGCAGGCTATGGCTACACCTTC.

V is TRBV19 and J is TRBJ2-3, with 10 bases identical to TRBD1. The CDR3 is 15 residues long. Per the germline V gene, CDR1 is LNHDA and CDR2 is SQIVND (reference sequence). With V trimmed by 5 bases and J by 5 bases, 7 bases remained unmatched. The CDR3 bases are TGTGCCAGTAGTCCTCAGACAGGGGGCATAGATACGCAGTATTTT. Its protein is CASSPQTGGIDTQYF.

Note on this clonotype: A much larger clone lies a single base off, so this may be a read error. The chain is built from TRBV7-8 and TRBJ1-1; 7 nucleotides line up with TRBD1. CDR1 and CDR2 from the germline V gene are SGHVS and FQNEAQ. The length of the CDR3 is 15 residues. Trimming cost V 5 bases and J 1 base; bases outside gene matches: 7. The CDR3 DNA is TGTGCCAGCAGCGGGGAGACAGGGTGGAACACTGAAGCTTTCTTT. It encodes CASSGETGWNTEAFF.

This clonotype was recorded once. This chain uses TRBV20-1 with TRBJ1-4, with TRBD1 identical over 11 bases. V lost 6 bases to trimming and J lost 8 bases; unmatched junction nucleotides: 8. The CDR3 has 14 amino acids. Germline V gene data show CDR1 as DFQATT and CDR2 as SNEGSKA (reference sequence). The CDR3 reads CSAPRTGGREKLFF. The CDR3 DNA is TGCAGTGCGCCGAGGACAGGGGGCAGGGAAAAACTGTTTTTT.

There are many counts of this clonotype. This sequence joins TRBV7-6 and TRBJ2-1; 9 bases fit TRBD2. V was pared by 2 bases and J by 1 base, with 6 bases of the junction left unmatched. The CDR3 loop spans 17 amino acids. Germline V CDR1 and CDR2: SGHVS, FNYEAQ. The DNA of the CDR3 is TGTGCCAGCAGCTTAACGCCGACTAGCGGTTCCTACAATGAGCAGTTCTTC. It is translated as CASSLTPTSGSYNEQFF.

V gene TRBV10-3 combines with J gene TRBJ2-1; no reliable D call. Per germline, CDR1 ENHRY and CDR2 SYGVKD. V shed 3 bases and J shed 8 bases, with 8 bases lying between them. The CDR3 runs to 12 residues. The DNA for the CDR3 is TGTGCCATCAGTGACGGCGGCGATGAGCAGTTCTTC. Protein sequence: CAISDGGDEQFF.

The genes are TRBV28 and TRBJ2-3, with a tentative D call TRBD2 (5 bases). Per the germline V gene, CDR1 is MDHEN and CDR2 is SYDVKM. Trimming cost V 1 base and J 4 bases, with 6 bases left between them. This CDR3 has 13 residues. In DNA, the CDR3 is TGTGCCAGCAGTTTATTGGAGGCAGATACGCAGTATTTT. As protein: CASSLLEADTQYF.

The chain couples TRBV11-1 to TRBJ2-1; 9 bases are shared with TRBD1. The CDR3 sequence is 15 residues long. Germline V CDR1 and CDR2: SGHAT, FQDESV (reference sequence). V was pared by 5 bases and J by 5 bases, with 7 bases of the junction left unmatched. The CDR3 loop is CASSPGTGLNNEQFF. In nucleotides, the CDR3 is TGTGCCAGCAGCCCCGGGACAGGGCTAAACAATGAGCAGTTCTTC.